A selection of T cell receptor beta chains follows, all from one sample in a study of T cell responses to AZD1222 COVID-19 vaccine. Using immunoSEQ multiplex PCR, the repertoire was profiled, and TCRdb retains in-frame clones only, with some absent. The sample yields more than 95,000 clones, about 85% seen once. Sequencing was performed on peripheral blood, taken on day 0 of AZD1222 vaccination. The receptor set was obtained from an adult in good health. Both conserved end residues are part of each CDR3. D genes are given only for firm matches. The size of a clone is reported for some rows only, either as once, few or many, or as a class for expanded clones.

>.|TRBJ2-1|.|TRBV9
CASSVDIVSYNEQFF
TGTGCCAGCAGCGTAGACATCGTCTCCTACAATGAGCAGTTCTTC
>.|TRBJ1-5|.|TRBV19
CASSPENREGRPQHF
TGTGCCAGTTCTCCGGAAAACAGGGAGGGTAGACCCCAGCATTTT
>.|TRBJ1-1|.|TRBV27
CASGNSGMVLNTEAFF
TGTGCCAGCGGTAACAGTGGGATGGTATTGAACACTGAAGCTTTCTTT
>.|TRBJ1-1|.|TRBV7-9
CASSLQNTEAFF
TGTGCCAGCAGCTTACAGAACACTGAAGCTTTCTTT
>.|TRBJ2-3|TRBD2|TRBV27
CASSHGLAGEGTQYF
TGTGCCAGCAGTCACGGACTAGCGGGAGAGGGTACGCAGTATTTT
>once|TRBJ1-1|.|TRBV7-9
CASSPDIF
TGTGCCAGCAGTCCGGACATTTTT
>.|TRBJ1-2|.|TRBV4-1
CASSQEAGANYGYTF
TGCGCCAGCAGCCAAGAAGCGGGGGCGAACTATGGCTACACCTTC
>.|TRBJ2-5|.|TRBV2
CASSDPQETQYF
TGTGCCAGCAGTGATCCCCAAGAGACCCAGTACTTC
>.|TRBJ2-5|TRBD2|TRBV4-3
CASSQAGGLETQYF
TGCGCCAGCAGCCAGGCGGGGGGCTTGGAGACCCAGTACTTC
>.|TRBJ2-7|TRBD1|TRBV10-3
CAIRDSGDEQYF
TGTGCCATCCGGGACAGTGGGGACGAGCAGTACTTC
>once|TRBJ2-5|TRBD1|TRBV2
CASRQGGQETQYF
TGTGCCAGCAGACAGGGGGGACAAGAGACCCAGTACTTC
>.|TRBJ1-2|.|TRBV19
CASSILRPGDYGYTF
TGTGCCAGTAGTATACTAAGACCCGGAGACTATGGCTACACCTTC
>.|TRBJ1-2|TRBD1|TRBV24-1
CATSDRDRGKGYTF
TGTGCCACCAGTGATCGGGACAGGGGGAAGGGCTACACCTTC
>.|TRBJ1-1|.|TRBV27
CASSFHRGRTEAFF
TGTGCCAGCAGTTTCCACCGGGGACGGACTGAAGCTTTCTTT
>once|TRBJ1-2|.|TRBV2
CASSLGNHGYTF
TGTGCCAGCAGCCTGGGAAACCATGGCTACACCTTC
>once|TRBJ1-5|TRBD1|TRBV27
CASSGQGISNQPQHF
TGTGCCAGCAGCGGACAGGGGATAAGCAATCAGCCCCAGCATTTT